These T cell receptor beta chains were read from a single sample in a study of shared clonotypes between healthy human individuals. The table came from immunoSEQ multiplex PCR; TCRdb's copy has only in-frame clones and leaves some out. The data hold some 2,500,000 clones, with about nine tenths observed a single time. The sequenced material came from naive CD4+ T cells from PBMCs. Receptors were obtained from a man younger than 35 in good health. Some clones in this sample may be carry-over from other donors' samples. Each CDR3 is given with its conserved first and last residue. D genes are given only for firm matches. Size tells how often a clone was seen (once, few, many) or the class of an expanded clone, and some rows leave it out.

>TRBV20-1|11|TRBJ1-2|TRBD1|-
TGCAGTGCAGGCGACAGGGCTGGCTACACCTTC
CSAGDRAGYTF
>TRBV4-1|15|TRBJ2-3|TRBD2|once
TGCGCCAGCCGGGGTCTAGCGGGAGAGTGGGATACGCAGTATTTT
CASRGLAGEWDTQYF
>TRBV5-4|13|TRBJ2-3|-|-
TGTGCCAGCCGGAGGGGGAGCACAGATACGCAGTATTTT
CASRRGSTDTQYF
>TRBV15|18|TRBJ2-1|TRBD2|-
TGTGCCACCAGCAGAGATCCCCCGGGGGGAGGGAGGTGGAATGAGCAGTTCTTC
CATSRDPPGGGRWNEQFF
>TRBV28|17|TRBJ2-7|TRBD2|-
TGTGCCAGCAGTCCGGGACTAGCGGGAGGGTTCTCCTACGAGCAGTACTTC
CASSPGLAGGFSYEQYF
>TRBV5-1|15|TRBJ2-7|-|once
TGCGCCAGCAGCCGAATAGGGGTGGGGCCCTACGAGCAGTACTTC
CASSRIGVGPYEQYF
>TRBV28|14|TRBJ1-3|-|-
TGTGCCAGCAGTTTTGTTGACTCTGGAAACACCATATATTTT
CASSFVDSGNTIYF
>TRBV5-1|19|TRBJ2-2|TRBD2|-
TGCGCCAGCAGCTTGGTAGCGGGAGGCCCCCCAGACTACACCGGGGAGCTGTTTTTT
CASSLVAGGPPDYTGELFF
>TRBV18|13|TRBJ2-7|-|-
TGTGCCAGCTCACCGGACCAGCCCTACGAGCAGTACTTC
CASSPDQPYEQYF
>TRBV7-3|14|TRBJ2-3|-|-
TGTGCCAGCAGCGCCCTTTCTAGCACAGATACGCAGTATTTT
CASSALSSTDTQYF
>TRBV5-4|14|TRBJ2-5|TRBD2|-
TGTGCCAGCAGCTTCAGGACTAGCTATGAGACCCAGTACTTC
CASSFRTSYETQYF
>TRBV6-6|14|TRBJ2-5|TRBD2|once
TGTGCCAGCAGTTACACCGGGAGGGGAGAGACCCAGTACTTC
CASSYTGRGETQYF
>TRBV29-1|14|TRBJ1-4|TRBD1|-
TGCAGCGTTGAAGATGCAGGGGGTAGTGAAAAACTGTTTTTT
CSVEDAGGSEKLFF
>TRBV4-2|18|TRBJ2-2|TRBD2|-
TGTGCCAGCAGCCCTAGGATAGTACGGGAGGCGAACACCGGGGAGCTGTTTTTT
CASSPRIVREANTGELFF
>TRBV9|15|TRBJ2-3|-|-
TGTGCCAGCAGCCCCCAACAGGGAGCCACAGATACGCAGTATTTT
CASSPQQGATDTQYF
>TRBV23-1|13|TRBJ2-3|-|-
TGCGCCAGCAGTCAAAATTACGTTGATACGCAGTATTTT
CASSQNYVDTQYF
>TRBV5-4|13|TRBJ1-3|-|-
TGTGCCAGCAGCAACAGGGAAGTTAACACCATATATTTT
CASSNREVNTIYF
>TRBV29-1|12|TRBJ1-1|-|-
TGCAGCGTTCGCAGGGGGAACACTGAAGCTTTCTTT
CSVRRGNTEAFF
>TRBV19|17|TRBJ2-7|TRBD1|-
TGTGCCAGTAGTATAGACATCCCCGGACAGGGGAGTAAAGAGCAGTACTTC
CASSIDIPGQGSKEQYF
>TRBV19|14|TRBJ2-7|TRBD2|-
TGTGCCAGTAGTCCCCTAGCGGGGGCCTACGAGCAGTACTTC
CASSPLAGAYEQYF
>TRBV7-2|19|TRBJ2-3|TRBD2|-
TGTGCCAGCAGCTTAAGGGGTCTAGCGGGAGGTGTGGTGACAGATACGCAGTATTTT
CASSLRGLAGGVVTDTQYF
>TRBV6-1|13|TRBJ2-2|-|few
TGTGCCAGCAGTGAAGTAGGATACGGGGAGCTGTTTTTT
CASSEVGYGELFF
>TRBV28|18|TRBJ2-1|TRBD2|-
TGTGCCAGCAGTTTGGTCTCGGGACTAGCGGGAGGGCAGGGGGTGCAGTTCTTC
CASSLVSGLAGGQGVQFF
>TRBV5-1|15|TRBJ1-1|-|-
TGCGCCAGCAGCTTGGTGGGACAACCGAACACTGAAGCTTTCTTT
CASSLVGQPNTEAFF
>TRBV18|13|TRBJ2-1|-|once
TGTGCCAGCTCACCAGGCGCCTACAATGAGCAGTTCTTC
CASSPGAYNEQFF
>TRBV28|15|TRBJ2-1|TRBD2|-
TGTGCCAGCATAACGCGCGGGACTAGTAACAATGAGCAGTTCTTC
CASITRGTSNNEQFF
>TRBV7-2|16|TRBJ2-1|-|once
TGTGCCAGCAGTTCTAGCGGACAGCCCCGCTACAATGAGCAGTTCTTC
CASSSSGQPRYNEQFF
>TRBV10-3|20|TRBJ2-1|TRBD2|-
TGTGCCATCAGTGAACATGGGGACCTTTTAGCGGGCAGCTCCTACAATGAGCAGTTCTTC
CAISEHGDLLAGSSYNEQFF
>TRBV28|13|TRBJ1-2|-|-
TGTGCCAGCAGTTTAGTTCCGAGCCACGGCTACACCTTC
CASSLVPSHGYTF
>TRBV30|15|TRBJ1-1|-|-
TGTGCCTGGGGTCACCCGGGACCCCGGGGGACTGAAGCTTTCTTT
CAWGHPGPRGTEAFF
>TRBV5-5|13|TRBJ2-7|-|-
TGTGCCAGCAGCTTGAGGGTCCTGGGCGAGCAGTACTTC
CASSLRVLGEQYF
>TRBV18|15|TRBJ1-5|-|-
TGTGCCAGCTCACCAGCCCCAGGGGCAGGCCAGCCCCAGCATTTT
CASSPAPGAGQPQHF
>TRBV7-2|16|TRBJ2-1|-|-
TGTGCCAGCAGCTTACCGGGGCGGTTTTCCTACAATGAGCAGTTCTTC
CASSLPGRFSYNEQFF
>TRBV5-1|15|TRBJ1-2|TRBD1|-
TGCGCCAGCAGCTCCGCCAGGGGGCGCGTCCATGGCTACACCTTC
CASSSARGRVHGYTF
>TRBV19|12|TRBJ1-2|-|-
TGTGCCACCCTCCTACCGATATATGGCTACACCTTC
CATLLPIYGYTF
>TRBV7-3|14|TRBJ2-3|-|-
TGTGCCAGCAGCTTAGATCCCTCGGGGAATACGCAGTATTTT
CASSLDPSGNTQYF
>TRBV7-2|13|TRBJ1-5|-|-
TGTGCCAGCAGGCGTAATAGCAATCAGCCCCAGCATTTT
CASRRNSNQPQHF
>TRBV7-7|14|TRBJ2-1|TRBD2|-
TGTGCCAGCAGCTTTCGGGGACTAGCGGATGAGCAGTTCTTC
CASSFRGLADEQFF
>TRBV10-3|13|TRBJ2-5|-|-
TGTGCCATCAGGGGACGGCTCCAAGAGACCCAGTACTTC
CAIRGRLQETQYF
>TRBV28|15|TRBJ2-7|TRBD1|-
TGTGCCAGCAGTGGCATTGGGACAGCCTCCTACGAGCAGTACTTC
CASSGIGTASYEQYF
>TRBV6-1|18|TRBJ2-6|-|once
TGTGCCAGCAGTGCCCTCAGGGGATACCGCTCTGGGGCCAACGTCCTGACTTTC
CASSALRGYRSGANVLTF
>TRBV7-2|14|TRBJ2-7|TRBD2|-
TGTGCCAGCAGCCCCCGGACTAGCGGTTACGAGCAGTACTTC
CASSPRTSGYEQYF
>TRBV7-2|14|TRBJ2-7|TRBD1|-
TGTGCCAGCAGCCGGGACAGGGGGACCTACGAGCAGTACTTC
CASSRDRGTYEQYF
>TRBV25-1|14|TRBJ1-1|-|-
TGTGCCAGCAGTTGGGCAGGAGGTAATACTGAAGCTTTCTTT
CASSWAGGNTEAFF
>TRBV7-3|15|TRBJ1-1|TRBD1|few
TGTGCCAGCAGATCCGGGACAGCAAGAAACGATAAAGCTTTCTTT
CASRSGTARNDKAFF
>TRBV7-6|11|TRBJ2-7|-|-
TGTGCCGGAAGGACGGCGATCGAGCAGTACTTC
CAGRTAIEQYF
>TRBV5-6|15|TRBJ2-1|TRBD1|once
TGTGCCAGCAGCTTAATAGGGGGCGCCCATAATGAGCAGTTCTTC
CASSLIGGAHNEQFF
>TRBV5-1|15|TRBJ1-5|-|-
TGCGCCAGCAGCTCGGACGGCATTAATGGTCAGCCCCAGCATTTT
CASSSDGINGQPQHF
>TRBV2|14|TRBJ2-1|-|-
TGTGCCAGCAGTGAACAGGGTCAGAACAATGAGCAGTTCTTC
CASSEQGQNNEQFF
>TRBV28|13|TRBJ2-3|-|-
TGTGCCAGCAGTTTGTCGTCGGGTCGGACGCAGTATTTT
CASSLSSGRTQYF
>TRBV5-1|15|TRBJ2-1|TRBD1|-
TGCGCCAGCGGGAATACAGGGGGCCCATACAATGAGCAGTTCTTC
CASGNTGGPYNEQFF
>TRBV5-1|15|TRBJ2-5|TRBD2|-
TGCGCCAGCAGCTACGGGACTAGCGGGAGTGGGACCCAGTACTTC
CASSYGTSGSGTQYF
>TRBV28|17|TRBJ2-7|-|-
TGTGCCAGCAGTCCCGGGGGGCTAGCGGAAAATACCTACGAGCAGTACTTC
CASSPGGLAENTYEQYF
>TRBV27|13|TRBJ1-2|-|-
TGTGCCAGCAGTTTACGGGGGCTAAATGGCTACACCTTC
CASSLRGLNGYTF
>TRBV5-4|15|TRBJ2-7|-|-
TGTGCCAGCAGCCCGGCCTTGGGGGAGTTAGGGGAGCAGTACTTC
CASSPALGELGEQYF